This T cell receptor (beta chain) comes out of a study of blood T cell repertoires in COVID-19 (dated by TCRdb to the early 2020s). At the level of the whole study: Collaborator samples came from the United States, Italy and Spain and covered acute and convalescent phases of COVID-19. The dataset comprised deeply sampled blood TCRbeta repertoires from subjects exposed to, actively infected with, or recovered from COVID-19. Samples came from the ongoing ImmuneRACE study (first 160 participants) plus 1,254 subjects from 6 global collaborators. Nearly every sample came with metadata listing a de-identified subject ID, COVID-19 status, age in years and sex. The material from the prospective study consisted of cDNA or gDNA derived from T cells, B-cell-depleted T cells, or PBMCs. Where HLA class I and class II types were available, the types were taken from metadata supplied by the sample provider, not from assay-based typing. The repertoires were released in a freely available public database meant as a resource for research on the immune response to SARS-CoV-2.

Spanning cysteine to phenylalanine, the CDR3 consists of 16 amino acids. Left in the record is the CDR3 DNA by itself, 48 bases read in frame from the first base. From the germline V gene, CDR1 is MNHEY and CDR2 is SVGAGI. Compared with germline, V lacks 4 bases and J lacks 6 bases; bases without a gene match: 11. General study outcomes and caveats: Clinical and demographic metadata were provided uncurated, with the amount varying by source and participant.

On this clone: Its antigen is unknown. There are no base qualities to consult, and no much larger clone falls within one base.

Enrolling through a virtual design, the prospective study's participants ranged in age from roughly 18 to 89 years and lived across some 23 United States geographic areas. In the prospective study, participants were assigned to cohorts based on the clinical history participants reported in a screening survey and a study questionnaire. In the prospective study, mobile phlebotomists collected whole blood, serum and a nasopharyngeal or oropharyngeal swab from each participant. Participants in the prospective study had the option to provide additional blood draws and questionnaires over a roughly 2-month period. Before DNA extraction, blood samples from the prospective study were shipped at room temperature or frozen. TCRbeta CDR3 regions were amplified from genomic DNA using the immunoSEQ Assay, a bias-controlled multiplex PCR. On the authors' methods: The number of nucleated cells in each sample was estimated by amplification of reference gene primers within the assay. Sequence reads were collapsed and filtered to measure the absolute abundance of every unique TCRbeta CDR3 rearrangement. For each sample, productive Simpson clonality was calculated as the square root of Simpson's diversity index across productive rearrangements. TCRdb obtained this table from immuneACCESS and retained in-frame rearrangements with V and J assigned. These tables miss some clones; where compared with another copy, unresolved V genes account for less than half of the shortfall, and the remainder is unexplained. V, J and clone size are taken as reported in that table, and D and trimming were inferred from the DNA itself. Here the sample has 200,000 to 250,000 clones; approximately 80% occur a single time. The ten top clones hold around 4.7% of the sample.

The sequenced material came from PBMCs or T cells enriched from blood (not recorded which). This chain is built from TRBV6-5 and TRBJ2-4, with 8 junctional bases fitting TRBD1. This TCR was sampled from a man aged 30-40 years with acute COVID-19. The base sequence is TGTGCCAGCAGTTTGAACATCTGGACAGGGAGAAACATTCAGTACTTC. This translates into CASSLNIWTGRNIQYF.